One T cell receptor (beta chain) is described in this entry. This clonotype was found a few times. What antigen it recognizes has not been identified. Base qualities are missing; no much larger clone stands one base away. The data stem from a study of CD8 T cells in ankylosing spondylitis (TCRdb year 2017). Regarding the complete study: To find TCR variants linked to disease, the study profiled T cell receptor beta repertoires in ankylosing spondylitis patients and healthy donors. The whole study cohort included over a hundred healthy donors and 20 to 25 ankylosing spondylitis patients. Peripheral blood samples were taken, and synovial fluid was additionally collected from ankylosing spondylitis patients.

Study-level results and caveats: Blood from ankylosing spondylitis patients appeared to be characterized by a TCR beta motif composed of about eight highly homologous amino acid variants. The disease-linked clones showed a CD8+ phenotype and occurred at relatively low frequencies in peripheral blood. Some motif variants had previously been reported in the synovial fluid and blood of reactive arthritis patients, which suggests shared mechanisms of disease initiation. Significant enrichment of the disease-linked clones was reported in matched synovial fluid samples from ankylosing spondylitis patients.

Reads for this sample came from an Illumina HiSeq 2500. Quantitative 5'-RACE with molecular barcodes was the method used to prepare the TCR beta libraries. The original methods were these. A new computational method, built on a probabilistic model of VDJ rearrangement, was used to identify disease-linked TCR variants. TCRdb reprocessing: public reads trimmed at Q25 with fastp, clones called with MiXCR, in-frame beta chains kept. Rows are unified per CDR3 protein, each entry keeping the most common DNA and genes. TCRdb, not the original authors, processed these V and J calls. The sample yields hundreds of thousands of distinct CDR3 sequences; 10% to 15% were counted once. Just over 0.5% of the sample is held by the ten biggest clonotypes. The sequence came from a male donor with ankylosing spondylitis. Sequencing input: blood, either unsorted or a sorted T cell fraction (not recorded which).

The CDR3 protein is CASSLRGFEQYF. The base sequence is TGTGCCAGCAGCTTGAGAGGGTTCGAGCAGTACTTC. The rearranged segments are TRBV7-9 and TRBJ2-7; a tentative D match to TRBD2 spans 5 bases. From cysteine to phenylalanine, the CDR3 is 12 amino acids long. Only the CDR3 region is kept as DNA, spanning 36 bases read in frame from base 1. The germline V gene encodes CDR1 SEHNR and CDR2 FQNEAQ (reference sequence). V drops 3 bases and J drops 6 bases, leaving 9 bases in between.